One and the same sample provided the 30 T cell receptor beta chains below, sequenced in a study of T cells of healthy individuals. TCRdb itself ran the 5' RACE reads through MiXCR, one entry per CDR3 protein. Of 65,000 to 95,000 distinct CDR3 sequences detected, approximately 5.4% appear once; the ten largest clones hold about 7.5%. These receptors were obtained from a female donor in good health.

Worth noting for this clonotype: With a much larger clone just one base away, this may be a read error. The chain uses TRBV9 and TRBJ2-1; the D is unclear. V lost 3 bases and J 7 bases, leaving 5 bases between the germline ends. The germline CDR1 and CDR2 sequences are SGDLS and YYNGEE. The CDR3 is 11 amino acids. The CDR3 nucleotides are TGTGCCAGCAGCGGAGAAAATGAGCAGTTCTTC. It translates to CASSGENEQFF.

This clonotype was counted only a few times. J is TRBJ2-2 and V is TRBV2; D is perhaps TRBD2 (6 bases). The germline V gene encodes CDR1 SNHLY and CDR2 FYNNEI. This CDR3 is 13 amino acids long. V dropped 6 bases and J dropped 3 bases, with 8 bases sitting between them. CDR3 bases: TGTGCCAGCAGGGAGGGCCACACCGGGGAGCTGTTTTTT. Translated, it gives CASREGHTGELFF.

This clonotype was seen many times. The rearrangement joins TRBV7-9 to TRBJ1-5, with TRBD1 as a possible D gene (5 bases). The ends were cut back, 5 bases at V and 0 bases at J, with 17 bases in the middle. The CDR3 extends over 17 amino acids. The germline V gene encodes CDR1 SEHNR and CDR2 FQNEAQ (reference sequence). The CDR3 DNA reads TGTGCCAGCAGCAGGGGCAGAGCGGGGTATAGCAATCAGCCCCAGCATTTT. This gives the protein CASSRGRAGYSNQPQHF.

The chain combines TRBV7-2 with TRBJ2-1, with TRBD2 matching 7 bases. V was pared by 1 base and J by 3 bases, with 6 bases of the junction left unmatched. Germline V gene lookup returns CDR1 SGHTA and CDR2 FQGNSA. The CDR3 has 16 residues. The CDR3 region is CASSLGSGGSYNEQFF. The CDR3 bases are TGTGCCAGCAGCTTAGGAAGTGGCGGGAGCTACAATGAGCAGTTCTTC. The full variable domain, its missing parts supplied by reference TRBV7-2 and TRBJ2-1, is GAGVSQSPSNKVTEKGKDVELRCDPISGHTALYWYRQSLGQGLEFLIYFQGNSAPDKSGLPSDRFSAERTGGSVSTLTIQRTQQEDSAVYLCASSLGSGGSYNEQFFGPGTRLTVL.

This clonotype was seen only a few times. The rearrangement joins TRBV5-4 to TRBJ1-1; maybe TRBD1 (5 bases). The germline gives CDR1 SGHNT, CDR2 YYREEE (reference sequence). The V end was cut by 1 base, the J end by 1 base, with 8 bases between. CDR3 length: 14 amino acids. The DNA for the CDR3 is TGTGCCAGCAGCTTGACAGGCACGAACACTGAAGCTTTCTTT. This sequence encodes CASSLTGTNTEAFF.

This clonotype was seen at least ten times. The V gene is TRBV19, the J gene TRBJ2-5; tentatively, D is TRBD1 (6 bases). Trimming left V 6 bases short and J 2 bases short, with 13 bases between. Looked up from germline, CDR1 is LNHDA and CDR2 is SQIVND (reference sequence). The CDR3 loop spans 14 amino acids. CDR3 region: CASSPWGPQETQYF. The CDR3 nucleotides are TGTGCCAGTAGCCCGTGGGGGCCGCAAGAGACCCAGTACTTC.

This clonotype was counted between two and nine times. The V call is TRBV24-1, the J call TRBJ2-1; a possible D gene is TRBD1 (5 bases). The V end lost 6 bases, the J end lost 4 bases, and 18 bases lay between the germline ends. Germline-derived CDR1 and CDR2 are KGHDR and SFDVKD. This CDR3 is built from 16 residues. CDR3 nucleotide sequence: TGTGCCACCAGTAAAGGGGTTAACTCCTCATACAATGAGCAGTTCTTC. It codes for CATSKGVNSSYNEQFF.

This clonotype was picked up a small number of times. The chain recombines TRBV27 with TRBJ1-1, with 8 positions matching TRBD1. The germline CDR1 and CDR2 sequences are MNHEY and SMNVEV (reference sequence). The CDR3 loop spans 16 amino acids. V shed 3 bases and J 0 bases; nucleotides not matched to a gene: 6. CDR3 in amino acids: CASSFSGQGLNTEAFF. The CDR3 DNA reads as TGTGCCAGCAGTTTCAGTGGACAGGGATTGAACACTGAAGCTTTCTTT.

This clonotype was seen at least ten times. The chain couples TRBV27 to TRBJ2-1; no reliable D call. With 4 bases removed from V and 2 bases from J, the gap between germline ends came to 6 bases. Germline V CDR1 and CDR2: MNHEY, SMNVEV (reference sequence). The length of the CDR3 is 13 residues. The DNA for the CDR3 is TGTGCCAGCAGTTCCGAGACCTACAATGAGCAGTTCTTC. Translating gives CASSSETYNEQFF.

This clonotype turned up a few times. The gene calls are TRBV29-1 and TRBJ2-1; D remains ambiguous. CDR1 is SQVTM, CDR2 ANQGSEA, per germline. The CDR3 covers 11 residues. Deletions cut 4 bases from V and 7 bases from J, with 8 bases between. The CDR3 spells CSVGAINEQFF. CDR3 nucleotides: TGCAGCGTTGGGGCGATTAATGAGCAGTTCTTC.

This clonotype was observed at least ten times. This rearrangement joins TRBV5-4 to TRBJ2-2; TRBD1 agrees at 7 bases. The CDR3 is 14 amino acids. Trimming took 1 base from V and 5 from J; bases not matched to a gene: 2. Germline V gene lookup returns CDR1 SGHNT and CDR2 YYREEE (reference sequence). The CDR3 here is CASSLKGATGELFF. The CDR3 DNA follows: TGTGCCAGCAGCTTGAAGGGGGCGACCGGGGAGCTGTTTTTT.

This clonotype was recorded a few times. DNA for the CDR3: TGTGCCAGCAGCGGCTGGGGGGGGGGAACCGGGGAGCTGTTTTTT. Protein: CASSGWGGGTGELFF. J is TRBJ2-2 and V is TRBV5-4; 7 bases map to TRBD2. CDR1 SGHNT and CDR2 YYREEE come from the germline V gene (reference sequence). V was pared by 4 bases and J by 5 bases, with 8 bases of the junction left unmatched. This CDR3 region has 15 residues.

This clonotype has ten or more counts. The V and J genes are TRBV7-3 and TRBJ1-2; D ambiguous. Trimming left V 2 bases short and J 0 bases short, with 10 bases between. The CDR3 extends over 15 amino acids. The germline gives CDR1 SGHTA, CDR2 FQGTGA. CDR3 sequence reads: CASSLDRDSNYGYTF. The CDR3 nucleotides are TGTGCCAGCAGCTTAGATCGAGATTCTAACTATGGCTACACCTTC.

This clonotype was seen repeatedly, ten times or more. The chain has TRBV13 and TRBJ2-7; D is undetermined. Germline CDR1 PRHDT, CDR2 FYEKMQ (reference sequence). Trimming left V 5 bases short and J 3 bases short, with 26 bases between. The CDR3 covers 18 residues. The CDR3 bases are TGTGCCAGCAGCGCAACTGGGCTGAGGTGGGGAAGTGACTACGAGCAGTACTTC. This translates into CASSATGLRWGSDYEQYF. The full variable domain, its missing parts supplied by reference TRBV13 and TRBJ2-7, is AAGVIQSPRHLIKEKRETATLKCYPIPRHDTVYWYQQGPGQDPQFLISFYEKMQSDKGSIPDRFSAQQFSDYHSELNMSSLELGDSALYFCASSATGLRWGSDYEQYFGPGTRLTVT.

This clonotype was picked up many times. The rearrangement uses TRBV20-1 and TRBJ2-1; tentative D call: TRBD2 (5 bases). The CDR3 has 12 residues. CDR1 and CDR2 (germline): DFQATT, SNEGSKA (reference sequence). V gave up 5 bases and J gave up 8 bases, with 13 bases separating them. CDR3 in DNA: TGCAGTGCTGCTAGCACCTCGGATGAGCAGTTCTTC. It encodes CSAASTSDEQFF.

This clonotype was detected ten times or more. CDR3 region: CSATSNNGGYTF. CDR3 coding DNA: TGCAGTGCTACTTCAAATAATGGTGGCTACACCTTC. This chain joins TRBV20-1 and TRBJ1-2; no reliable D call. The germline V gene encodes CDR1 DFQATT and CDR2 SNEGSKA (reference sequence). The CDR3 is 12 amino acids. V was pared by 4 bases and J by 7 bases, with 13 bases between.

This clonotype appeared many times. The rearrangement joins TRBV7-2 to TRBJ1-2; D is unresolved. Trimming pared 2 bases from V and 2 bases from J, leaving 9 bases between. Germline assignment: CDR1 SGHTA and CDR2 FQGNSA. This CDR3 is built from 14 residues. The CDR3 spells CASSLSSTNYGYTF. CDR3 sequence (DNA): TGTGCCAGCAGCTTATCCAGTACCAACTATGGCTACACCTTC.

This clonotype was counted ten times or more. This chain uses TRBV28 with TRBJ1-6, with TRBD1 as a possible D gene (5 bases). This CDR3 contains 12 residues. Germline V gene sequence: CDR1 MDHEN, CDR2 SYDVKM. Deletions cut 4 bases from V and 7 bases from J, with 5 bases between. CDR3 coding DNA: TGTGCCAGCAGTTACAGGAATTCACCCCTCCACTTT. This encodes CASSYRNSPLHF.

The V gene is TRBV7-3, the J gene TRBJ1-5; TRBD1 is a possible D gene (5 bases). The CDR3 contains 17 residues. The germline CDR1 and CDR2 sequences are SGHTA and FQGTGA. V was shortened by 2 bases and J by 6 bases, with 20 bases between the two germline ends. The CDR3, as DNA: TGTGCCAGCAGCTTATCGGCGGGCAGGGTGTTAAGTCAGCCCCAGCATTTT. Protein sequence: CASSLSAGRVLSQPQHF.

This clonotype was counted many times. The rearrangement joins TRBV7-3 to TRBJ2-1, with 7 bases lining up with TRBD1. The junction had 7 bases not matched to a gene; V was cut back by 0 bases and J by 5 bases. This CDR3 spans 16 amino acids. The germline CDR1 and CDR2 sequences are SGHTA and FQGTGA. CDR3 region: CASSLTPETGNNEQFF. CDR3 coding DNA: TGTGCCAGCAGCTTAACACCCGAGACAGGGAACAATGAGCAGTTCTTC.

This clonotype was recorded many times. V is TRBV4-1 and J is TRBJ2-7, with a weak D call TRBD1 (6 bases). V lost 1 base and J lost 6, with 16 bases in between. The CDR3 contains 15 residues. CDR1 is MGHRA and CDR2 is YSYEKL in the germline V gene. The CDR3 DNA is TGCGCCAGCAGCCAAGGCAGCTCCGCAGGGGTCGAGCAGTACTTC. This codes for CASSQGSSAGVEQYF.

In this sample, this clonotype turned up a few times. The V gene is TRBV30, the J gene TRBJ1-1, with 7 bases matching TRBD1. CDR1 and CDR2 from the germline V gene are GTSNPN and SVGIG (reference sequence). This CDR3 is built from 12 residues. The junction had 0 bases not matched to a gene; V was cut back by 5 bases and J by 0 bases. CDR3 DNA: TGTGCCTGGGGACAGGTGAACACTGAAGCTTTCTTT. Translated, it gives CAWGQVNTEAFF.

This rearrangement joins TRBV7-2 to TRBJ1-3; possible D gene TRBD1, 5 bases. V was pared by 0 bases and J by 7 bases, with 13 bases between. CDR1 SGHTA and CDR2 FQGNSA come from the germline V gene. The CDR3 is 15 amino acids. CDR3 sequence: CASSLAHGGANTIYF. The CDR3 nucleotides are TGTGCCAGCAGCTTAGCGCATGGGGGAGCGAACACCATATATTTT.

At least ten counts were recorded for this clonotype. The CDR3, as DNA: TGTGCCAGCAGCCCGGGACAGGGGATCGACGAGCAGTACTTC. This gives the protein CASSPGQGIDEQYF. This chain links TRBV6-1 with TRBJ2-7; 10 nucleotides match TRBD1. CDR1 and CDR2 from the germline V gene are MNHNS and SASEGT. The J segment lost 5 bases and the V segment lost 6 bases, leaving 7 bases of the junction unmatched. The CDR3 has 14 amino acids.

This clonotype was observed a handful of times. Here the CDR3 DNA reads TGTGCCAGCAACAGACCGGGAGTTGTTGAAGCTTTCTTT. Translating gives CASNRPGVVEAFF. The chain combines TRBV6-1 with TRBJ1-1; D remains ambiguous. This CDR3 comprises 13 residues. The germline V gene has CDR1 MNHNS and CDR2 SASEGT. V was pared by 7 bases and J by 7 bases, with 16 bases between.

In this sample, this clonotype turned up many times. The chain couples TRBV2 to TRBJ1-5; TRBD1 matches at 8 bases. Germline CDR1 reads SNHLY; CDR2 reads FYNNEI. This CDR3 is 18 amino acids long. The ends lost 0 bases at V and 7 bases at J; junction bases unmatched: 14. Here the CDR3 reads CASSEATQGVGLGQPQHF. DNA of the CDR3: TGTGCCAGCAGTGAAGCAACACAGGGGGTAGGGCTTGGACAGCCCCAGCATTTT.

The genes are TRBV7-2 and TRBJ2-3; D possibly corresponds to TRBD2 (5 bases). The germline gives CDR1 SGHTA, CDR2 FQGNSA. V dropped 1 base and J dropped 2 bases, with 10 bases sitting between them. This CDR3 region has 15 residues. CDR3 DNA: TGTGCCAGCAGCTTAGGCGGGTTCCTCACAGATACGCAGTATTTT. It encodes CASSLGGFLTDTQYF.

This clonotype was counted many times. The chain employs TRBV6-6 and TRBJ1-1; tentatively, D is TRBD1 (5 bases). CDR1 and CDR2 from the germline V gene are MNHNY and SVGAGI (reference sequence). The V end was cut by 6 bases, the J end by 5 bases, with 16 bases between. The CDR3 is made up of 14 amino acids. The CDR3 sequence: CASSRDSLKTEAFF. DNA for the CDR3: TGTGCCAGCAGCCGCGACAGTCTTAAAACTGAAGCTTTCTTT.

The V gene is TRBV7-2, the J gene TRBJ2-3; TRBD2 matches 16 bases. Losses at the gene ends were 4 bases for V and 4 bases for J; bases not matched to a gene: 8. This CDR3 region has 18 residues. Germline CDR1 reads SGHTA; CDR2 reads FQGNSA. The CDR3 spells CASSSPGLAGGPADTQYF. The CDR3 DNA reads TGTGCCAGCAGCTCGCCGGGACTAGCGGGAGGGCCGGCAGATACGCAGTATTTT.

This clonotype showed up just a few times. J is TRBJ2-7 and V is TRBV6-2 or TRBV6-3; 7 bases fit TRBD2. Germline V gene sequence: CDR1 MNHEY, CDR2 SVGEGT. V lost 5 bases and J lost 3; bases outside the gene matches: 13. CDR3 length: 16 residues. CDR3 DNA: TGTGCCAGCAGTCCTCGGGGGAGCGGGAAGTTCTACGAGCAGTACTTC. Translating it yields CASSPRGSGKFYEQYF.